The source of this T cell receptor beta chain is a study of graft-versus-host responses after intestinal transplantation. Turning to the study itself: Recipients were all induced with anti-thymocyte globulin, then given tacrolimus and steroids for roughly 3 years. Study results and caveats: Subjects displaying graft-donor T cell macrochimerism possessed elevated graft-versus-host to host-versus-graft clonal ratios inside allografts. GvH clones detected in recipient marrow included some appearing first in ileum or blood. Early post-transplant HvG declines were associated with peak circulating GvH clone levels.

Sequenced by immunoSEQ multiplex PCR; TCRdb stores in-frame clones only, minus some. The data show several thousand clones, approximately 68% seen once. This clone was seen a few times. What it recognizes is unknown. The CDR3 sequence is 14 residues long. After removal of 2 bases from V and 2 bases from J, the junction contained 1 base not matched to a gene. Germline CDR1 reads SGHDN; CDR2 reads FVKESK. Investigators treated the graft tissue so that it released intraepithelial and lamina propria lymphocytes. Sequencing used ileum tissue, obtained approximately 240 days after intestinal transplantation. The receptor was derived from a human patient who received an intestinal transplant, so some T cells may come from the graft donor. V gene TRBV14 combines with J gene TRBJ2-7, with 9 bases aligning to TRBD1. Written as DNA, the CDR3 is TGTGCCAGCAGCCAACGACAGGGGGCCTACGAGCAGTACGTC. Translating gives CASSQRQGAYEQYV.